Below are 24 T cell receptor beta chains sequenced from a single sample in a study of blood T cells in healthy people across ages. Sample-barcoded 5' priming and a J-beta primer mix drove a second PCR of about 6 to 12 cycles. In TCRdb, the 5' RACE reads were re-called with MiXCR into one record per CDR3 protein. The sample has about 680,000 distinct CDR3 sequences, around half seen once. Sequences were obtained from blood. All receptors derive from an older woman in good health.

The genes are TRBV12-3 or TRBV12-4 and TRBJ2-7, with 10 bases lining up with TRBD2. With 5 bases clipped from V and 7 bases from J, the junction kept 8 bases outside the gene matches. The CDR3 covers 14 residues. CDR3 nucleotide sequence: TGTGCCAGCAGTGTTTCTAGCGGGAGACAAGAGCAGTACTTC. Its translation is CASSVSSGRQEQYF.

This clonotype was seen more than once but under ten times. The rearrangement uses TRBV30 and TRBJ2-4, with 7 bases that match TRBD1. Losses at the gene ends were 2 bases for V and 1 base for J; bases not matched to a gene: 8. Per the germline V gene, CDR1 is GTSNPN and CDR2 is SVGIG (reference sequence). This CDR3 has 16 residues. The CDR3 nucleotides read TGTGCCTGGAGTACGCCGGGACAGATGGCCAAAAACATTCAGTACTTC. This gives the protein CAWSTPGQMAKNIQYF.

This clonotype was counted only a few times. V usage is TRBV20-1 and J usage is TRBJ1-2; 7 nucleotides align to TRBD1. This CDR3 spans 12 amino acids. CDR1 is DFQATT, CDR2 SNEGSKA, per germline (reference sequence). The J segment lost 4 bases and the V segment lost 4 bases, leaving 3 bases of the junction unmatched. The CDR3 nucleotides read TGCAGTGCTACCGGGACAGCCTATGGCTACACCTTC. Residues: CSATGTAYGYTF.

The CDR3 coding sequence is TGTGCCACCAGCAAACTAGCGGGAGGCGGAGAGACCCAGTACTTC. Translation: CATSKLAGGGETQYF. The rearrangement uses TRBV15 and TRBJ2-5; 12 bases are a match to TRBD2. Losses at the gene ends were 4 bases for V and 4 bases for J; bases not matched to a gene: 4. CDR3 size: 15 residues. Germline CDR1 is LNHNV and CDR2 is YYDKDF (reference sequence).

This clonotype appeared a few times. The gene calls are TRBV3-1 and TRBJ2-1; TRBD1 matches at 7 bases. The CDR3 loop spans 14 amino acids. Germline values: CDR1 LGHDT, CDR2 YNNKEL (reference sequence). V gave up 3 bases and J gave up 6 bases; unmatched junction bases: 5. The CDR3: CASSHRGQFNEQFF. The CDR3 region has the DNA TGTGCCAGCAGCCATAGGGGACAGTTCAATGAGCAGTTCTTC.

This sequence joins TRBV20-1 and TRBJ2-2, with 8 positions matching TRBD2. This CDR3 contains 15 residues. J gave up 4 bases and V 0 bases, and 4 bases lay outside the gene matches. CDR1 and CDR2 from the germline V gene are DFQATT and SNEGSKA (reference sequence). CDR3 DNA: TGCAGTGCTAGAGACCAGGGACTAGGCACCGGGGAGCTGTTTTTT. Protein sequence: CSARDQGLGTGELFF.

The chain has TRBV12-3 or TRBV12-4 and TRBJ1-1, with D perhaps TRBD1 (6 bases). Trimming pared 8 bases from V and 5 bases from J, leaving 15 bases between. CDR3 size: 13 residues. DNA of the CDR3: TGTGCCAGCGGCCAGGGGATTGGGACTGAAGCTTTCTTT. Its translation is CASGQGIGTEAFF.

The chain joins TRBV20-1 to TRBJ2-5; 8 positions agree with TRBD1. CDR1 and CDR2 (germline): DFQATT, SNEGSKA (reference sequence). The CDR3 is 14 residues long. V lost 3 bases and J lost 5; bases outside the gene matches: 8. CDR3 DNA sequence: TGCAGTGCTAGTGACAGGGGCCTTATTGAGACCCAGTACTTC. This codes for CSASDRGLIETQYF.

The chain links TRBV11-2 to TRBJ2-5; 7 nucleotides align to TRBD2. The CDR3 length is 13 residues. The ends lost 5 bases at V and 11 bases at J; junction bases unmatched: 11. The V gene's germline CDR1 is SGHAT and CDR2 FQNNGV. The CDR3 loop is CASSPRLAREQYF. The CDR3 DNA follows: TGTGCCAGCAGCCCACGACTAGCACGGGAGCAGTACTTC.

The chain recombines TRBV9 with TRBJ2-1; tentatively, D is TRBD1 (8 bases). Germline loops: CDR1 SGDLS, CDR2 YYNGEE. Trimming stripped 0 bases from V and 4 bases from J, with 17 bases between. This CDR3 spans 17 amino acids. CDR3 protein: CASSVGGGGQVYNEQFF. The CDR3 DNA reads TGTGCCAGCAGCGTAGGAGGGGGGGGACAGGTATACAATGAGCAGTTCTTC.

The rearrangement uses TRBV28 and TRBJ1-2, with 8 bases aligning to TRBD1. V shed 4 bases, J shed 5 bases, and the junction held 6 bases outside the gene matches. This CDR3 has 14 amino acids. The germline V gene has CDR1 MDHEN and CDR2 SYDVKM. In DNA form, the CDR3 reads TGTGCCAGCAGTTCCCTCCGACAGGGGTATGGCTACACCTTC. It is translated as CASSSLRQGYGYTF.

This clonotype was detected a few times. The chain links TRBV7-2 to TRBJ2-3, with D perhaps TRBD2 (5 bases). The CDR3 loop spans 16 amino acids. CDR1 SGHTA and CDR2 FQGNSA come from the germline V gene. V shed 0 bases and J shed 3 bases, with 13 bases lying between them. The CDR3 protein is CASSLALGVWTDTQYF. The CDR3, as DNA: TGTGCCAGCAGCTTAGCGCTGGGAGTCTGGACAGATACGCAGTATTTT.

This clonotype occurred a few times. CDR3 sequence (DNA): TGTGCCAGCAGGGGCACCCGGGCCTCGATTTACAATGAGCAGTACTTC. Its translation: CASRGTRASIYNEQYF. The chain is built from TRBV12-3 or TRBV12-4 and TRBJ2-5; D is unresolved. This CDR3 is 16 amino acids long. V lost 6 bases and J lost 11, with 28 bases in between.

Written as DNA, the CDR3 is TGTGCCAGCCGTCCTGGACAGGAGGGAGCCTACGAGCAGTACTTC. This gives the protein CASRPGQEGAYEQYF. This chain links TRBV27 with TRBJ2-7; D possibly corresponds to TRBD1 (7 bases). The CDR3 is 15 residues long. The V gene's germline CDR1 is MNHEY and CDR2 SMNVEV (reference sequence). Trimming removed 8 bases at V and 2 bases at J, with 19 bases between.

The rearrangement links TRBV5-1 to TRBJ2-7; TRBD2 matches at 8 bases. CDR1 and CDR2 (germline): SGHRS, YFSETQ. The trim removed 6 bases at V and 3 bases at J, leaving 14 bases unmatched. The CDR3 sequence is 16 residues long. CDR3 sequence reads: CASNWGPTSAGYEQYF. The CDR3 region has the DNA TGCGCCAGCAACTGGGGGCCGACTAGCGCCGGCTACGAGCAGTACTTC.

The chain links TRBV7-3 to TRBJ2-1; 7 bases line up with TRBD1. This CDR3 contains 16 residues. V lost 2 bases, J lost 0 bases, and 4 bases stayed unmatched. CDR1 SGHTA and CDR2 FQGTGA come from the germline V gene. The CDR3: CASSLQGDSSYNEQFF. CDR3 DNA: TGTGCCAGCAGCTTACAAGGGGACAGCTCCTACAATGAGCAGTTCTTC.

V is TRBV20-1 and J is TRBJ1-1, with unresolved D. V lost 0 bases to trimming and J lost 0 bases, with 5 bases between them. Germline V gene lookup returns CDR1 DFQATT and CDR2 SNEGSKA (reference sequence). This CDR3 is built from 13 residues. The CDR3 region has the DNA TGCAGTGCTAGAGAGGCGTTGAACACTGAAGCTTTCTTT. It specifies CSAREALNTEAFF.

This clonotype was counted only a few times. This chain links TRBV9 with TRBJ2-7; TRBD2 matches 7 bases. From germline, CDR1 is SGDLS and CDR2 YYNGEE. V gave up 0 bases and J gave up 0 bases; unmatched junction bases: 3. The CDR3 length is 15 residues. The CDR3 loop reads CASSVGGTNSYEQYF. The CDR3 DNA follows: TGTGCCAGCAGCGTAGGTGGGACTAACTCCTACGAGCAGTACTTC.

The sample holds a few counts of this clonotype. This chain joins TRBV9 and TRBJ2-2; the D is unclear. Germline CDR1 is SGDLS and CDR2 is YYNGEE. The CDR3 is made up of 13 amino acids. V was trimmed by 3 bases and J by 2 bases, leaving 5 bases between them. CDR3 protein: CASSARNTGELFF. CDR3 bases: TGTGCCAGCAGCGCCCGAAACACCGGGGAGCTGTTTTTT. Looking up the rest from reference TRBV9 and TRBJ2-2 gives the full variable domain: DSGVTQTPKHLITATGQRVTLRCSPRSGDLSVYWYQQSLDQGLQFLIQYYNGEERAKGNILERFSAQQFPDLHSELNLSSLELGDSALYFCASSARNTGELFFGEGSRLTVL.

A note on this clonotype: A read error may produce the germline difference seen at one junction end. The chain has TRBV24-1 and TRBJ2-3; the D gene is possibly TRBD1 (5 bases). Germline CDR1 KGHDR, CDR2 SFDVKD. The CDR3 contains 12 residues. The CDR3 DNA follows: TGTGCCACCAGTCGGACGACAGATACACAGTATTTT. Translating it yields CATSRTTDTQYF.

Notes on this clonotype: Just one base apart from a much larger clone, this may be a read error. This chain links TRBV28 with TRBJ2-4; TRBD2 matches at 9 bases. The closer fit of TRBJ2-5 to the DNA end suggests the J call may be wrong. CDR3 length: 16 residues. Germline V lookup: CDR1 MDHEN, CDR2 SYDVKM. The CDR3 bases are TGTGTCAGCAGCCCATATAGCGGGAGCGCCCAAGAGACCCAGTACTTC. Translating gives CVSSPYSGSAQETQYF.

Only a few counts were recorded for this clonotype. The chain couples TRBV29-1 to TRBJ2-3, with 12 bases lining up with TRBD2. Germline values: CDR1 SQVTM, CDR2 ANQGSEA. There are 15 residues in the CDR3. V lost 8 bases, J lost 2 bases, and 8 bases stayed unmatched. The CDR3 protein is CSLEGLAGITDTQYF. The CDR3 DNA reads TGCAGCCTAGAAGGACTAGCGGGGATCACAGATACGCAGTATTTT.

This clonotype was counted only a few times. One end of the junction does not line up with germline, which may come from a read error. The gene calls are TRBV25-1 and TRBJ1-6, with 10 bases identical to TRBD1. The CDR3 has 14 amino acids. CDR1 MGHDK and CDR2 SYGVNS come from the germline V gene. CDR3 nucleotides: TGTGCTAGCAATCTGGGACAGGGGAATTCACCCCTCCACTTT. This encodes CASNLGQGNSPLHF.

The J gene is TRBJ2-7, the V gene TRBV20-1; D uncertain. This CDR3 contains 15 residues. Germline V gives CDR1 DFQATT, CDR2 SNEGSKA (reference sequence). Trimming stripped 6 bases from V and 4 bases from J, with 22 bases between. As DNA, the CDR3 is TGCAGTGCCCAGGTCCCCGGCTACATTTTATACGAGCAGTACTTC. Its protein product is CSAQVPGYILYEQYF.